This is a list of T cell receptor beta chains from one sample in a study of PD-1 blockade in classical Hodgkin lymphoma. The assay was immunoSEQ multiplex PCR, and TCRdb's table has in-frame clones only and misses some. The sample holds around 850 clones; 70% to 90% are singletons and the top ten take 5% to 6%. Sample: CD4+ T cells from blood, taken at baseline. The source of these receptors is a human donor with classical Hodgkin lymphoma. The CDR3 runs from the conserved cysteine through the conserved F or W. D genes are given only for firm matches. The size field is filled for only some rows; it gives once, few, many or a size class.

.	.	TRBV29-1	TRBJ2-7	CSVLRETYEQYF	TGCAGCGTTTTAAGAGAAACCTACGAGCAGTACTTC
.	TRBD1	TRBV6-6	TRBJ1-5	CASSYGRGLNQPQHF	TGTGCCAGCAGTTACGGCAGGGGGTTAAATCAGCCCCAGCATTTT
once	TRBD2	TRBV7-8	TRBJ2-5	CASSLAGGGQETQYF	TGTGCCAGCAGCTTAGCGGGGGGAGGGCAAGAGACCCAGTACTTC
.	TRBD2	TRBV2	TRBJ2-7	CASIPKRGSYEQYF	TGTGCCAGCATCCCGAAGCGGGGGAGCTACGAGCAGTACTTC
few	.	TRBV6-4	TRBJ2-2	CASKQGRNTGELFF	TGTGCCAGCAAGCAGGGCAGGAACACCGGGGAGCTGTTTTTT
once	TRBD1	TRBV10-3	TRBJ2-3	CAISVPGQGVRTDTQYF	TGTGCCATCAGTGTACCGGGACAGGGGGTCAGGACAGATACGCAGTATTTT
.	TRBD1	TRBV7-9	TRBJ1-1	CASSTTGGNTEAFF	TGTGCCAGCAGCACAACAGGGGGCAACACTGAAGCTTTCTTT
once	.	TRBV7-8	TRBJ1-5	CASSGGGIQPQHF	TGTGCCAGCAGCGGGGGGGGGATCCAGCCCCAGCATTTT
.	TRBD2	TRBV11-3	TRBJ2-5	CASSSGLAAQETQYF	TGTGCCAGCAGCTCGGGACTAGCGGCACAAGAGACCCAGTACTTC
once	TRBD1	TRBV19	TRBJ2-1	CASGTGTGYSEQFF	TGTGCCAGTGGAACCGGGACAGGTTATAGTGAGCAGTTCTTC
.	.	TRBV5-1	TRBJ1-5	CASSGDSGRPQHF	TGCGCCAGCAGTGGAGACAGCGGCAGACCCCAGCATTTT
.	TRBD2	TRBV7-7	TRBJ2-5	CASSLNAGGQETQYF	TGTGCTAGCAGCCTCAACGCGGGAGGCCAAGAGACCCAGTACTTC
.	TRBD1	TRBV11-1	TRBJ1-4	CASSIGQGGEKLFF	TGTGCCAGCAGCATCGGACAGGGGGGCGAAAAACTGTTTTTT
.	TRBD2	TRBV5-5	TRBJ2-5	CASSLLAGAFQETQYF	TGTGCCAGCAGCTTGCTAGCGGGGGCTTTCCAAGAGACCCAGTACTTC
.	TRBD2	TRBV30	TRBJ2-3	CAWRLASFADTQYF	TGTGCCTGGCGACTAGCTTCTTTTGCAGATACGCAGTATTTT
.	.	TRBV25-1	TRBJ2-3	CASNGRTSTDTQYF	TGTGCCAGCAACGGCAGGACCAGCACAGATACGCAGTATTTT
.	.	TRBV25-1	TRBJ1-2	CASSEFGGRGNYGYTF	TGTGCCAGCAGTGAATTTGGGGGCAGGGGAAACTATGGCTACACCTTC
once	.	TRBV7-8	TRBJ2-6	CASSGHLPQSRANVLTF	TGTGCCAGCAGCGGACATCTCCCACAAAGTCGGGCCAACGTCCTGACTTTC
.	.	TRBV19	TRBJ2-7	CASSNHGKGRHYEQYF	TGTGCCAGTAGTAACCACGGTAAGGGGCGGCACTACGAGCAGTACTTC
.	TRBD1	TRBV5-1	TRBJ1-1	CASSLAGGTTEAFF	TGCGCCAGCAGCTTGGCAGGGGGCACAACTGAAGCTTTCTTT
.	.	TRBV15	TRBJ1-3	CATSRDYPGSGHTIYF	TGTGCCACCAGCAGAGATTATCCAGGGAGTGGACACACCATATATTTT
few	.	TRBV4-2	TRBJ1-5	CASSQNPTGGNQPQHF	TGTGCCAGCAGCCAAAATCCGACAGGCGGCAATCAGCCCCAGCATTTT
.	.	TRBV2	TRBJ1-2	CASTLEEFGYTF	TGTGCCAGCACCCTGGAGGAGTTTGGCTACACCTTC
.	TRBD2	TRBV5-1	TRBJ2-7	CASSLEPSGDRTYEQYF	TGCGCCAGCAGCTTGGAACCTAGCGGGGACCGCACCTACGAGCAGTACTTC
.	.	TRBV5-8	TRBJ2-5	CASSLRKLGKETQYF	TGTGCCAGCAGCTTGCGAAAACTAGGGAAAGAGACCCAGTACTTC